Listed here are 16 T cell receptor beta chains from one sample, sequenced in a study of graft-versus-host responses after intestinal transplantation. Sequencing was performed with immunoSEQ multiplex PCR; in TCRdb, only in-frame clones are kept and a portion is missing. Counted here are tens of thousands of clones, approximately 92% occurring once; the ten biggest clones make up about 0.28%. The antigens these receptors bind are not known. This sample comprised unstimulated CD4+ T cells sorted from spleen or lymph node cells, obtained before intestinal transplant. Receptors were obtained from a human donor who received an intestinal transplant.

The rearrangement uses TRBV18 and TRBJ2-1; a weak D match, TRBD1 (5 bases). Germline values: CDR1 KGHSH, CDR2 LQKENI. Deletions cut 5 bases from V and 9 bases from J, with 23 bases between. The CDR3 runs to 16 residues. The CDR3 nucleotides are TGTGCCAGCTCAACGACAGCTACCAACCGGAACAGTGAGCAGTTCTTC. It translates to CASSTTATNRNSEQFF.

This clone was seen a single time. The rearrangement links TRBV7-2 to TRBJ1-2; weak D call: TRBD1 (5 bases). V lost 2 bases to trimming and J lost 4 bases, with 14 bases between them. This CDR3 comprises 15 residues. Germline loops: CDR1 SGHTA, CDR2 FQGNSA. The CDR3 loop is CASSLHAGRGYGYTF. The CDR3 DNA follows: TGTGCCAGCAGCTTACACGCAGGGCGGGGCTATGGCTACACCTTC.

The chain recombines TRBV6-5 with TRBJ1-5; D might be TRBD1 (5 bases). The V gene lost 6 bases and the J gene lost 6 bases, with 18 bases spanning the gap. The germline CDR1 and CDR2 sequences are MNHEY and SVGAGI. The CDR3 length is 15 residues. CDR3: CASRLGGSLSQPQHF. The CDR3 region has the DNA TGTGCCAGCAGGCTTGGGGGGAGCCTTAGTCAGCCCCAGCATTTT.

The CDR3 protein is CASIRTGAFYEQYF. The CDR3 DNA follows: TGTGCCAGCATACGGACAGGGGCCTTCTACGAGCAGTACTTC. The J gene is TRBJ2-7, the V gene TRBV6-5; TRBD1 aligns across 9 bases. Germline V CDR1 and CDR2: MNHEY, SVGAGI. CDR3 size: 14 residues. After removal of 7 bases from V and 3 bases from J, the junction contained 7 bases not matched to a gene.

The rearrangement links TRBV9 to TRBJ2-5, with D hard to call. TRBJ2-7 explains the end of the DNA better; the J call may be wrong. Per germline, CDR1 SGDLS and CDR2 YYNGEE. This CDR3 is 15 amino acids long. The CDR3 protein is CASSARVETKHEQYF. CDR3 DNA: TGTGCCAGCAGCGCCAGAGTCGAAACGAAGCACGAGCAGTACTTC.

J is TRBJ2-5 and V is TRBV6-5; no clear D gene. CDR1 is MNHEY, CDR2 SVGAGI, per germline. The CDR3 spans 11 residues. Trimming pared 5 bases from V and 2 bases from J, leaving 3 bases between. The CDR3 coding sequence is TGTGCCAGCAGTGCACAAGAGACCCAGTACTTC. Its protein product is CASSAQETQYF.

V and J are TRBV10-3 and TRBJ2-7; 9 bases are shared with TRBD1. CDR1 is ENHRY, CDR2 SYGVKD, per germline. CDR3 length: 16 amino acids. Trimming removed 6 bases from V and 1 base from J; junction bases left unmatched: 10. For the CDR3, the DNA is TGTGCCATCAGCGCTCAAACAGGGGGCATTTCCTACGAGCAGTACTTC. Translated: CAISAQTGGISYEQYF.

The chain couples TRBV5-1 to TRBJ1-2; tentative D call: TRBD1 (5 bases). The germline CDR1 and CDR2 sequences are SGHRS and YFSETQ. CDR3 length: 17 amino acids. Trimming removed 0 bases from V and 0 bases from J, with 15 bases in between. The CDR3 bases are TGCGCCAGCAGCTTGGCTAGGGGTCCCTTAGCTAACTATGGCTACACCTTC. The encoded protein is CASSLARGPLANYGYTF.

V gene TRBV7-8 combines with J gene TRBJ2-1; TRBD2 might be the D (6 bases). CDR1 and CDR2 (germline): SGHVS, FQNEAQ. V was pared by 9 bases and J by 7 bases, with 19 bases between. The CDR3 covers 14 residues. DNA of the CDR3: TGTGCCAGTAGGCGGCGGGGCGCGGGGAATGAGCAGTTCTTC. Residues: CASRRRGAGNEQFF.

J is TRBJ1-5 and V is TRBV18; D call uncertain. The CDR3 totals 13 residues. The germline V and J ends were trimmed by 0 bases and 1 base, with 1 base remaining between them. CDR1 is KGHSH, CDR2 LQKENI, per germline. The CDR3 coding sequence is TGTGCCAGCTCACCACCGAGCAATCAGCCCCAGCATTTT. Translation gives CASSPPSNQPQHF.

This clone was detected only once. The V gene is TRBV25-1, the J gene TRBJ1-2, with D possibly TRBD1 on 5 matching bases. This CDR3 has 13 amino acids. Germline values: CDR1 MGHDK, CDR2 SYGVNS. V lost 6 bases and J lost 8, with 16 bases in between. The CDR3 DNA reads as TGTGCCAGCAGCTTCGGGGGAGAACTCGGCTACACCTTC. This gives the protein CASSFGGELGYTF.

The chain is built from TRBV28 and TRBJ1-5; D not resolved. There are 12 residues in the CDR3. Germline values: CDR1 MDHEN, CDR2 SYDVKM. The germline V and J ends were trimmed by 9 bases and 6 bases, with 12 bases remaining between them. As DNA, the CDR3 is TGTGCCAGTACCACGGAGATTCAGCCCCAGCATTTT. The encoded protein is CASTTEIQPQHF.

J is TRBJ1-2 and V is TRBV5-1, with D perhaps TRBD1 (6 bases). The CDR3 contains 15 residues. Germline-derived CDR1 and CDR2 are SGHRS and YFSETQ. V was trimmed by 3 bases and J by 4 bases, leaving 16 bases between them. CDR3 sequence: CASSWEGGASYGYTF. DNA for the CDR3: TGCGCCAGCAGCTGGGAAGGGGGGGCGAGCTATGGCTACACCTTC.

This rearrangement joins TRBV5-1 to TRBJ2-3; D is possibly TRBD1 (6 bases). V gave up 4 bases and J gave up 3 bases, with 9 bases separating them. Germline values: CDR1 SGHRS, CDR2 YFSETQ. This CDR3 is built from 13 residues. DNA of the CDR3: TGCGCCAGCAGCACAGGGAGAACAGATACGCAGTATTTT. Its translation: CASSTGRTDTQYF.

The chain couples TRBV7-9 to TRBJ2-7, with 7 bases matching TRBD1. The CDR3 contains 14 residues. Germline CDR1 and CDR2: SEHNR and FQNEAQ (reference sequence). V gave up 3 bases and J gave up 6 bases; unmatched junction bases: 8. The DNA for the CDR3 is TGTGCCAGCAGCTTCTACCGACAGGGAACCGAGCAGTACTTC. Its translation: CASSFYRQGTEQYF.

The rearrangement joins TRBV5-1 to TRBJ1-4; D is possibly TRBD1 (6 bases). Trimming left V 0 bases short and J 7 bases short, with 13 bases between. Germline assignment: CDR1 SGHRS and CDR2 YFSETQ. The CDR3 is made up of 15 amino acids. Here the CDR3 DNA reads TGCGCCAGCAGCTTGGCAGGGGCGCTCGGTGAAAAACTGTTTTTT. Translation gives CASSLAGALGEKLFF.